What follows describes a single TCR beta chain. This specimen belongs to a study of blood T cell repertoires in COVID-19. Study in general: Specimens from acute and convalescent COVID-19 originated in the United States, Italy and Spain.

Some clones are missing from TCRdb's copy, which holds only in-frame ones; the method was immunoSEQ multiplex PCR. The data contain a few hundred thousand clones, 92% of them singletons. CDR1 and CDR2 (germline): MDHEN, SYDVKM. The CDR3 spans 14 residues. Trimming cost V 3 bases and J 0 bases; bases outside gene matches: 1. Sequenced: PBMCs or T cells enriched from blood (not recorded which). The rearrangement links TRBV28 to TRBJ1-1, with TRBD1 identical over 7 bases. The clonotype originates from a woman in her twenties or thirties who had recovered from COVID-19. The chain's CDR3 is CASSFQGVNTEAFF. Written as DNA, the CDR3 is TGTGCCAGCAGTTTTCAGGGGGTGAACACTGAAGCTTTCTTT.